This is a list of T cell receptor beta chains from one sample in a study of regulatory T cells in long-lasting Graves disease. In TCRdb, the multiplex PCR reads were re-called with MiXCR into one record per CDR3 protein. In the table there are over 450,000 distinct CDR3 sequences, 12% of which are singletons. The sample was also linked to a second study, of T cells in Graves' hyperthyroidism and ophthalmopathy.

Sequenced here: peripheral blood mononuclear cells (PBMCs), sampled at new diagnosis, from a patient treated with antithyroid drugs. The receptor source for this set is a woman aged 30 to 39 with Graves disease. Each CDR3 is given with its conserved first and last residue. A D gene is named only where the DNA matches it firmly. Rows give clone size only sometimes, using once, few, many, or a class for an expanded clone.

NA,TRBV9,13,many,TRBJ1-4,CASSVDGNEKLFF,TGTGCCAGCAGCGTAGACGGAAATGAAAAACTGTTTTTT
NA,TRBV6-2/TRBV6-3,16,NA,TRBJ2-7,CASSYSGTAISYEQYF,TGTGCCAGCAGTTACTCCGGAACAGCTATATCCTACGAGCAGTACTTC
NA,TRBV11-3,16,NA,TRBJ1-1,CASSKYVLRVGSEAFF,TGTGCCAGCAGCAAATACGTACTCAGGGTGGGGTCTGAAGCTTTCTTT
NA,TRBV2,13,many,TRBJ1-2,CAGKDGRLYGYTF,TGTGCCGGAAAAGACGGACGTCTTTATGGCTACACCTTC
NA,TRBV5-5,15,many,TRBJ2-3,CASSTRTVSTDTQYF,TGTGCCAGCAGCACCCGGACAGTCTCCACAGATACGCAGTATTTT
NA,TRBV20-1,12,many,TRBJ2-7,CSARELAYEQYF,TGCAGTGCTAGAGAACTAGCCTACGAGCAGTACTTC
NA,TRBV2,17,many,TRBJ1-5,CASSALGGRTINQPQHF,TGTGCCAGCAGTGCTCTTGGGGGGAGAACGATTAATCAGCCCCAGCATTTT
NA,TRBV6-5,16,many,TRBJ2-7,CASSYILGQRTYEQYF,TGTGCCAGCAGTTACATTTTAGGGCAGAGAACCTACGAGCAGTACTTC
TRBD1,TRBV6-1,16,few,TRBJ1-1,CASIKKPGQGGLEAFF,TGTGCCAGCATAAAAAAACCGGGACAGGGGGGTCTTGAAGCTTTCTTT
TRBD1,TRBV19,14,few,TRBJ1-1,CASSSPRTGTEAFF,TGTGCCAGTAGTTCTCCGCGGACAGGCACTGAAGCTTTCTTT
NA,TRBV7-9,13,many,TRBJ1-5,CASSLDRVQPQHF,TGTGCCAGCAGCTTAGACAGGGTTCAGCCCCAGCATTTT
NA,TRBV20-1,13,many,TRBJ1-6,CSALRVRASPLHF,TGCAGTGCTCTCCGGGTCCGCGCTTCACCCCTCCACTTT
NA,TRBV15,14,few,TRBJ1-5,CATSRLGGDQPQHF,TGTGCCACCAGCCGCTTGGGAGGGGATCAGCCCCAGCATTTT
TRBD1,TRBV24-1,14,NA,TRBJ1-4,CATTTGAADEKLFF,TGTGCCACCACCACAGGGGCGGCGGATGAAAAACTGTTTTTT
TRBD2,TRBV20-1,12,many,TRBJ2-7,CSVSGRNYEQYF,TGCAGTGTTAGCGGGCGAAACTACGAGCAGTACTTC
NA,TRBV6-1,16,many,TRBJ2-1,CASSRTDYEAYNEQFF,TGTGCCAGCAGCCGCACCGATTACGAGGCCTACAATGAGCAGTTCTTC
NA,TRBV18,12,NA,TRBJ2-2,CASSPRSGELFF,TGTGCCAGCTCACCCCGGAGCGGGGAGCTGTTTTTT